What follows are 5 T cell receptor beta chains derived from one specimen sequenced in a study of control samples from healthy donors and cancer patients. Clones were sequenced by immunoSEQ multiplex PCR, and TCRdb holds only the in-frame ones, with some missing. This sample yields roughly 12,000 clones, of which 94% are seen a single time; 25% to 30% belongs to the top ten. Sample: PBMCs. Receptors originate from a man aged 65 to 85 with head and neck cancer.

The chain employs TRBV28 and TRBJ2-7; D is perhaps TRBD1 (6 bases). CDR3 length equals 14 residues. Trimming took off 3 bases at V and 3 bases at J, with 12 bases between the two ends. CDR1 and CDR2 from the germline V gene are MDHEN and SYDVKM. CDR3 region: CASSLSGQIYEQYF. In DNA form, the CDR3 reads TGTGCCAGCAGTTTGTCGGGACAAATCTACGAGCAGTACTTC.

The chain combines TRBV6-5 with TRBJ1-2; D might be TRBD1 (6 bases). V dropped 0 bases and J dropped 0 bases, with 11 bases sitting between them. The CDR3 runs to 16 residues. CDR1 and CDR2 from the germline V gene are MNHEY and SVGAGI. CDR3 amino acids: CASSYSIRGTNYGYTF. CDR3 nucleotide sequence: TGTGCCAGCAGTTACTCGATAAGGGGGACTAACTATGGCTACACCTTC.

The chain links TRBV11-3 to TRBJ2-1; TRBD2 might be the D (7 bases). The CDR3 length is 14 residues. V gave up 4 bases and J gave up 10 bases, with 17 bases separating them. Per the germline V gene, CDR1 is SGHNT and CDR2 is YENEEA. CDR3 nucleotides: TGTGCCAGCAGCTCGGGGGCGGGAGCGCACGAGCAGTTCTTC. This translates into CASSSGAGAHEQFF.

V gene TRBV6-6 combines with J gene TRBJ1-1, with D possibly matching TRBD1 (5 bases). Trimming shortened V by 8 bases and J by 0 bases, and 13 bases separated the two germline ends. Germline CDR1 reads MNHNY; CDR2 reads SVGAGI (reference sequence). The CDR3 loop spans 14 amino acids. CDR3 sequence: CASEGTAMNTEAFF. CDR3 DNA: TGTGCCAGCGAGGGGACGGCCATGAACACTGAAGCTTTCTTT.

This clone was counted only a few times. This chain connects TRBV6-1 to TRBJ2-7, with 9 positions matching TRBD2. The V gene's germline CDR1 is MNHNS and CDR2 SASEGT. The V and J ends lost 0 bases and 2 bases, in that order; junction bases with no gene match: 5. The CDR3 is 16 amino acids. For the CDR3, the DNA is TGTGCCAGCAGTGAAGCCGTGGGACTAGCCACCTACGAGCAGTACTTC. Encoded protein: CASSEAVGLATYEQYF.